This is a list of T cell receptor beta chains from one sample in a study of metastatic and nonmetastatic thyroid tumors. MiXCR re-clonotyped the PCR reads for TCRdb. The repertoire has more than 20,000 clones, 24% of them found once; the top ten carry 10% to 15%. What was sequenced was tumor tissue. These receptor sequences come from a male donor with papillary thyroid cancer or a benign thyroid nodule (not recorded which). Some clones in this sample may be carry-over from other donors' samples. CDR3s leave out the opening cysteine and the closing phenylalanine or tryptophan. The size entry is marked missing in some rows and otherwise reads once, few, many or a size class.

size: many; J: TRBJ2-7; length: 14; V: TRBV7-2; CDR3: ASTESGQLRNYEQY
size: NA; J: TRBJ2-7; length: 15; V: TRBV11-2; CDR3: ASSLDGETSAAYEQY
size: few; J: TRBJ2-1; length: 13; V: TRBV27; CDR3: ASGGLAGPIYEQF
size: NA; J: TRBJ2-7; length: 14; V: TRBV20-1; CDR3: SARSGTSGDYYEQY
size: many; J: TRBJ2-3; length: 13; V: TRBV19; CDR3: ASNPDGGGSDTQY
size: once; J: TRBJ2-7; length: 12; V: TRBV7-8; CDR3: ASILASGSYEQY
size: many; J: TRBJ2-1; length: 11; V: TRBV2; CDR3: ASSPLAGEIKF
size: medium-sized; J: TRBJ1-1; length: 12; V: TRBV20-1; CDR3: SASAPGLNTEAF
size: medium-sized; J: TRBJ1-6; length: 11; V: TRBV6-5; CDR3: ASSYFGDSPLH
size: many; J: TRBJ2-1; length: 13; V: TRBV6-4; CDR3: ASSDSGTDYNEQF
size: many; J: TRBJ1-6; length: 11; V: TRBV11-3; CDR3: ASSPGRTSPLH
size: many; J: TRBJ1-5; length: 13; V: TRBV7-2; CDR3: ASSLDGQKFQPQH
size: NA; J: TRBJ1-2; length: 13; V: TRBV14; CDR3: ASSRTGQGPYGYT
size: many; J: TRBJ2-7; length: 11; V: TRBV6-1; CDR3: ASRLDDTSEQY
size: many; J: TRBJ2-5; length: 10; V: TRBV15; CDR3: ATSRDQETQY